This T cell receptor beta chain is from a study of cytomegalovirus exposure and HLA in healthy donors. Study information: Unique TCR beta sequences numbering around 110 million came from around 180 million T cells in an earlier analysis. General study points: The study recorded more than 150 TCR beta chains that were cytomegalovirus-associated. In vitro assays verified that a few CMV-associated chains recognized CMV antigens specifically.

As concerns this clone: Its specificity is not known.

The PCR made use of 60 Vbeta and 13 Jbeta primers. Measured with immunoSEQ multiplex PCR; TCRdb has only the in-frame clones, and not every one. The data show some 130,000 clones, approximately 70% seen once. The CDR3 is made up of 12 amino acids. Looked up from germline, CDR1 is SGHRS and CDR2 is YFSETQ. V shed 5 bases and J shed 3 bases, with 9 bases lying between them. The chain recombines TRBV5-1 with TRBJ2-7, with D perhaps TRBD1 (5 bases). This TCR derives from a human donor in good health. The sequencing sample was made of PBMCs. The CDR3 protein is CASRKDSYEQYF. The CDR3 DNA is TGCGCCAGCAGGAAAGACAGCTACGAGCAGTACTTC. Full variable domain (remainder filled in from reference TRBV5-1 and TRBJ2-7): KAGVTQTPRYLIKTRGQQVTLSCSPISGHRSVSWYQQTPGQGLQFLFEYFSETQRNKGNFPGRFSGRQFSNSRSEMNVSTLELGDSALYLCASRKDSYEQYFGPGTRLTVT.